These 27 T cell receptor beta chains were sequenced from one sample in a study of response to subunit inactivated influenza vaccine (dated by TCRdb to between 2017 and 2018). The protocol used for the library was RT-PCR. The run used an Illumina HiSeq 2500. TCRdb reworked the public reads: Q25 trimming with fastp, MiXCR clone assembly, productive beta chains retained. Rows with one shared CDR3 protein collapse into an entry with the most common genes and DNA. The sample data list 450,000 to 500,000 distinct CDR3 sequences, and 9.5% to 12% of these were observed just once. The ten largest clonotypes hold 9.5% to 15% of the sample. The sample's time point label, decoded: approximately 45 days after influenza vaccine administration. The starting material was PBMCs from blood, obtained about 6 weeks after vaccination. The receptor set was obtained from a man aged 50 or older who received an inactivated influenza vaccine. Donor details come from another sample of the same person, matched by shared clones.

This clonotype was counted only a few times. The chain joins TRBV7-9 to TRBJ2-5; unclear D gene. CDR1 and CDR2 from the germline V gene are SEHNR and FQNEAQ (reference sequence). The V gene lost 5 bases and the J gene lost 6 bases, with 10 bases spanning the gap. The CDR3 loop spans 12 amino acids. The CDR3 DNA follows: TGTGCCAGCAGCCTGGAGACCAAGACCCAGTACTTC. It specifies CASSLETKTQYF.

The chain links TRBV20-1 to TRBJ2-1; TRBD2 is a possible D gene (6 bases). CDR3 length: 14 amino acids. Germline assignment: CDR1 DFQATT and CDR2 SNEGSKA (reference sequence). Trimming stripped 6 bases from V and 0 bases from J, with 12 bases between. This CDR3 reads CSAPGVGSYNEQFF. The CDR3 DNA reads TGCAGTGCGCCGGGGGTGGGCTCCTACAATGAGCAGTTCTTC.

This clonotype was counted ten times or more. The chain carries TRBV5-1 and TRBJ2-2, with 7 nucleotides matching TRBD1. The CDR3 is made up of 16 amino acids. Per germline, CDR1 SGHRS and CDR2 YFSETQ. After removal of 4 bases from V and 4 bases from J, the junction contained 10 bases not matched to a gene. The CDR3 DNA reads TGCGCCAGCAGCCCTCTTGACAGGGACCTCACCGGGGAGCTGTTTTTT. Translated, it gives CASSPLDRDLTGELFF.

V gene TRBV12-3 or TRBV12-4 combines with J gene TRBJ2-1, with 8 positions matching TRBD2. CDR3 size: 15 residues. V shed 1 base, J shed 9 bases, and the junction held 8 bases outside the gene matches. The CDR3: CASSLGGGGRVEQFF. CDR3 nucleotides: TGTGCCAGCAGTTTAGGCGGCGGGGGGAGGGTTGAGCAGTTCTTC.

The chain carries TRBV20-1 and TRBJ2-5; the D is unclear. CDR1 and CDR2 (germline): DFQATT, SNEGSKA (reference sequence). V was shortened by 5 bases and J by 0 bases, with 28 bases between the two germline ends. This CDR3 contains 19 residues. Here the CDR3 DNA reads TGCAGTGCTGCCGAGGATTTCAAGCCCCGCTCGCGTTACCAAGAGACCCAGTACTTC. Amino acids: CSAAEDFKPRSRYQETQYF.

This clonotype has a handful of counts. The chain carries TRBV20-1 and TRBJ2-3; possibly TRBD1 or TRBD2 for D (5 bases each). The CDR3 is 14 amino acids. Trimming took 3 bases from V and 4 from J, leaving 14 bases between them. From germline, CDR1 is DFQATT and CDR2 SNEGSKA (reference sequence). This CDR3 reads CSASLRGFSDTQYF. For the CDR3, the DNA is TGCAGTGCTAGCCTGAGGGGATTCTCAGATACGCAGTATTTT.

In its sample, this clonotype was seen many times. This chain uses TRBV15 with TRBJ2-1; tentatively, D is TRBD1 (6 bases). This CDR3 region has 15 residues. V lost 0 bases and J lost 9, with 15 bases in between. Germline CDR1 and CDR2: LNHNV and YYDKDF (reference sequence). The CDR3 loop is CATSRDSAAGVEQFF. The CDR3 bases are TGTGCCACCAGCAGAGATAGTGCCGCAGGGGTTGAGCAGTTCTTC.

The chain uses TRBV13 and TRBJ2-2, with 8 bases lining up with TRBD1. The CDR3 covers 14 residues. J gave up 6 bases and V 5 bases, and 5 bases lay outside the gene matches. CDR1 is PRHDT and CDR2 is FYEKMQ in the germline V gene (reference sequence). As DNA, the CDR3 is TGTGCCAGCAGCGCCGACAGGGGTTCCGGGGAGCTGTTTTTT. This gives the protein CASSADRGSGELFF.

The CDR3, as DNA: TGTGCCAGCAATGGGGACCGAGATAGCACAGATACGCAGTATTTT. Amino acid sequence: CASNGDRDSTDTQYF. The chain couples TRBV12-3 or TRBV12-4 to TRBJ2-3; either TRBD1 or TRBD2 may fit D (5 bases each). The CDR3 runs to 15 residues. The germline V and J ends were trimmed by 7 bases and 0 bases, with 14 bases remaining between them.

This clonotype was seen more than once but under ten times. The rearrangement joins TRBV3-1 to TRBJ2-7, with 9 positions matching TRBD1. This CDR3 comprises 13 residues. V was clipped by 0 bases and J by 12 bases; unmatched bases: 6. In germline, CDR1 is LGHDT, CDR2 YNNKEL (reference sequence). The CDR3, as DNA: TGTGCCAGCAGCCAAGAAGGGACAGGGACCCGGTACTTC. It codes for CASSQEGTGTRYF.

The V call is TRBV6-5, the J call TRBJ2-1; D not certain. The germline V and J ends were trimmed by 2 bases and 5 bases, with 13 bases remaining between them. From germline, CDR1 is MNHEY and CDR2 SVGAGI. CDR3 length: 15 residues. The CDR3 is CASSYIPRRDNEQFF. CDR3 in DNA: TGTGCCAGCAGTTACATCCCTAGGCGCGACAATGAGCAGTTCTTC.

This clonotype was counted only a few times. The V gene is TRBV11-2, the J gene TRBJ2-5, with D perhaps matching TRBD1 (5 bases). This CDR3 region has 14 residues. V lost 5 bases and J 5 bases, leaving 15 bases between the germline ends. CDR1 and CDR2 (germline): SGHAT, FQNNGV. CDR3 coding DNA: TGTGCCAGCAGCCCCCTTTGGGGCAGGGAGACCCAGTACTTC. Translation gives CASSPLWGRETQYF.

This clonotype was found a few times. This chain uses TRBV27 with TRBJ2-7, with TRBD1 matching 9 bases. The junction had 10 bases not matched to a gene; V was cut back by 2 bases and J by 8 bases. The CDR3 runs 15 residues. Germline V gene sequence: CDR1 MNHEY, CDR2 SMNVEV (reference sequence). Here the CDR3 reads CASSLVYRGREKQYF. The CDR3 DNA reads TGTGCCAGCAGTTTAGTGTACAGGGGGCGCGAGAAGCAGTACTTC.

Only a few counts were recorded for this clonotype. The chain couples TRBV20-1 to TRBJ1-6; TRBD1 matches at 9 bases. CDR3 length: 13 residues. Trimming removed 5 bases from V and 9 bases from J; junction bases left unmatched: 5. Germline V lookup: CDR1 DFQATT, CDR2 SNEGSKA (reference sequence). The CDR3 DNA sequence: TGCAGTGCTCCACAGGGGGCGGGTTCACCCCTCCACTTT. It specifies CSAPQGAGSPLHF.

Of note for this clonotype: This sequence may be a read error, since a much larger clone differs from it by one base. The gene calls are TRBV20-1 and TRBJ1-5; D not resolved. The germline V and J ends were trimmed by 2 bases and 1 base, with 9 bases remaining between them. Germline V gene sequence: CDR1 DFQATT, CDR2 SNEGSKA (reference sequence). The CDR3 sequence is 14 residues long. CDR3 bases: TGCAGTGCTAGATACAGAAAAAGCAATCAGCCCCAGCATTTT. Amino acids: CSARYRKSNQPQHF.

This clonotype was detected only once. The chain is built from TRBV6-2 or TRBV6-3 and TRBJ1-5; TRBD1 agrees at 10 bases. Germline V gene data show CDR1 as MNHEY and CDR2 as SVGEGT. The V and J ends lost 8 bases and 7 bases, in that order; junction bases with no gene match: 8. The CDR3 contains 14 residues. CDR3 bases: TGTGCCAGCGGTGGGACAGGGGCCAGCCAGCCCCAGCATTTT. Protein: CASGGTGASQPQHF.

The chain is built from TRBV29-1 and TRBJ2-5, with D perhaps assigned TRBD1 or TRBD2 (5 bases each). Germline-derived CDR1 and CDR2 are SQVTM and ANQGSEA. Trimming stripped 2 bases from V and 1 base from J, with 11 bases between. The CDR3 is made up of 14 amino acids. CDR3 bases: TGCAGCGTTGAACTACGGGGACCCCAAGAGACCCAGTACTTC. Translating gives CSVELRGPQETQYF.

This clonotype was found a few times. J is TRBJ2-7 and V is TRBV10-3; TRBD1 aligns across 12 bases. CDR1 and CDR2 (germline): ENHRY, SYGVKD. This CDR3 is built from 16 residues. V gave up 6 bases and J gave up 6 bases; unmatched junction bases: 12. Written as DNA, the CDR3 is TGTGCCATCAGCTTTGCTCCGGGACAGGGGGCATCCGAGCAGTACTTC. Encoded protein: CAISFAPGQGASEQYF.

This clonotype has at least ten counts. The gene calls are TRBV3-1 and TRBJ2-5; 11 bases map to TRBD2. V was clipped by 5 bases and J by 0 bases; unmatched bases: 14. CDR1 is LGHDT and CDR2 is YNNKEL in the germline V gene (reference sequence). This CDR3 is built from 19 residues. The CDR3 bases are TGTGCCAGCAGCTCTTCGCTAGCGGGGGGCTACCTGTACCAAGAGACCCAGTACTTC. Its translation: CASSSSLAGGYLYQETQYF.

The table lists this clonotype with many counts. The rearrangement uses TRBV7-2 and TRBJ2-5; TRBD1 matches 9 bases. J was trimmed by 4 bases and V by 3 bases; bases with no gene match: 6. This CDR3 is 15 amino acids long. The germline CDR1 and CDR2 sequences are SGHTA and FQGNSA. The CDR3 DNA follows: TGTGCCAGCAGCTTCTGGACAGGGGTGGGAGAGACCCAGTACTTC. Its protein is CASSFWTGVGETQYF.

In its sample, this clonotype was seen a few times. This rearrangement joins TRBV9 to TRBJ2-7; possibly TRBD1 for D (6 bases). Looked up from germline, CDR1 is SGDLS and CDR2 is YYNGEE. CDR3 size: 13 residues. V was shortened by 0 bases and J by 5 bases, with 9 bases between the two germline ends. CDR3 protein: CASSVEGVNEQYF. CDR3 in DNA: TGTGCCAGCAGCGTAGAGGGGGTCAACGAGCAGTACTTC.

This clonotype occurred once. This chain links TRBV7-9 with TRBJ1-1, with 11 bases that match TRBD1. The V segment lost 1 base and the J segment 1 base; nucleotides outside the gene matches: 2. CDR1 is SEHNR and CDR2 is FQNEAQ in the germline V gene (reference sequence). The CDR3 has 16 amino acids. The CDR3 DNA reads TGTGCCAGCAGCTTAGGGACAGGGGGCGGGAACACTGAAGCTTTCTTT. It is translated as CASSLGTGGGNTEAFF. The variable domain in full, with the rest retrieved from reference TRBV7-9 and TRBJ1-1, is DTGVSQNPRHKITKRGQNVTFRCDPISEHNRLYWYRQTLGQGPEFLTYFQNEAQLEKSRLLSDRFSAERPKGSFSTLEIQRTEQGDSAMYLCASSLGTGGGNTEAFFGQGTRLTVV.

The chain combines TRBV7-6 with TRBJ2-1; 8 nucleotides agree with TRBD2. Trimming removed 4 bases from V and 4 bases from J; junction bases left unmatched: 12. This CDR3 has 17 residues. Germline CDR1 reads SGHVS; CDR2 reads FNYEAQ. CDR3 amino acids: CASSSRGGGSGYNEQFF. The CDR3 coding sequence is TGTGCCAGCAGCTCCCGGGGGGGCGGGAGCGGGTACAATGAGCAGTTCTTC.

This clonotype was recorded a few times. The V and J genes are TRBV6-2 or TRBV6-3 and TRBJ2-3; 9 positions agree with TRBD2. Germline V gene sequence: CDR1 MNHEY, CDR2 SVGEGT. V shed 11 bases and J 5 bases; nucleotides not matched to a gene: 17. This CDR3 contains 16 residues. CDR3 amino acids: CAGPSSAGGDGDTQYF. The CDR3 nucleotides are TGTGCCGGGCCGTCCAGTGCGGGAGGGGATGGAGATACGCAGTATTTT.

The chain uses TRBV12-3 or TRBV12-4 and TRBJ1-2; D unresolved. V lost 5 bases and J 0 bases, leaving 19 bases between the germline ends. This CDR3 is 17 amino acids long. CDR3 protein: CASSPLEFWATNYGYTF. For the CDR3, the DNA is TGTGCCAGCAGTCCCCTTGAGTTCTGGGCGACTAACTATGGCTACACCTTC.

The chain employs TRBV2 and TRBJ1-2; tentative D call: TRBD1 (5 bases). Looked up from germline, CDR1 is SNHLY and CDR2 is FYNNEI. V lost 3 bases and J lost 7, with 21 bases in between. The CDR3 sequence is 16 residues long. The CDR3 reads CASSDVTGQGTLGYTF. The CDR3 DNA reads as TGTGCCAGCAGTGACGTCACAGGTCAGGGAACCCTTGGCTACACCTTC.

This clonotype was picked up a small number of times. The chain is built from TRBV29-1 and TRBJ2-7; 14 bases are shared with TRBD2. The germline V gene has CDR1 SQVTM and CDR2 ANQGSEA. With 6 bases clipped from V and 3 bases from J, the junction kept 10 bases outside the gene matches. The CDR3 loop spans 16 amino acids. CDR3: CSVGTSGSTRRYEQYF. The CDR3 region has the DNA TGCAGCGTCGGGACTAGCGGGAGCACCAGACGCTACGAGCAGTACTTC.